These 10 T cell receptor beta chains originate from one sample sequenced in a study of CD8+CD57+ T cells in acquired aplastic anemia. TCR beta VDJ and CDR3 profiling used genomic DNA as template. Using its own MiXCR run on the reads, TCRdb lists one record per CDR3 protein. The sample yields approximately 130,000 distinct CDR3 sequences, less than 45% seen once. Specimen: sorted CD4+, CD8+, or CD8+CD57+ T cells (not recorded which) from PBMCs. These receptors were taken from a human donor in good health, serving as a control.

This clonotype showed up just once. The chain recombines TRBV5-5 with TRBJ2-7, with 9 bases lining up with TRBD1. The length of the CDR3 is 15 residues. Germline V gene data show CDR1 as SGHKS and CDR2 as YYEKEE (reference sequence). The ends lost 4 bases at V and 4 bases at J; junction bases unmatched: 9. The CDR3 DNA reads TGTGCCAGCAGCCCGGATGACAGGGGGATGTACGAGCAGTACGTC. This codes for CASSPDDRGMYEQYV.

The V gene is TRBV9, the J gene TRBJ1-3; TRBD1 might be the D (5 bases). The CDR3 is made up of 12 amino acids. The V end lost 3 bases, the J end lost 7 bases, and 8 bases lay between the germline ends. Germline V gene data show CDR1 as SGDLS and CDR2 as YYNGEE. As DNA, the CDR3 is TGTGCCAGCAGCGGGCGGGGCAACACCATATATTTT. Protein sequence: CASSGRGNTIYF.

V gene TRBV24-1 combines with J gene TRBJ1-5, with D possibly TRBD1 on 5 matching bases. Germline V gives CDR1 KGHDR, CDR2 SFDVKD. Trimming removed 8 bases at V and 5 bases at J, with 9 bases between. The CDR3 sequence is 12 residues long. The CDR3 spells CATTGIDQPQHF. CDR3 coding DNA: TGTGCCACCACAGGGATCGATCAGCCCCAGCATTTT.

The J gene is TRBJ2-3, the V gene TRBV5-6, with D unresolved. This CDR3 comprises 15 residues. Trimming stripped 4 bases from V and 1 base from J, with 13 bases between. Germline CDR1 SGHDT, CDR2 YYEEEE. CDR3 sequence reads: CASSRGARGTDTQYF. The DNA of the CDR3 is TGTGCCAGCAGCCGAGGAGCACGCGGCACAGATACGCAGTATTTT.

This clonotype was recorded at least ten times. V gene TRBV9 combines with J gene TRBJ2-1, with a possible D match to TRBD2 (6 bases). The length of the CDR3 is 16 residues. Germline V gene lookup returns CDR1 SGDLS and CDR2 YYNGEE. V was trimmed by 0 bases and J by 8 bases, leaving 18 bases between them. The CDR3 sequence is CASSVADGGAGDEQFF. For the CDR3, the DNA is TGTGCCAGCAGCGTAGCTGACGGAGGGGCTGGAGATGAGCAGTTCTTC.

This clonotype showed up many times. The chain couples TRBV6-1 to TRBJ2-1; D perhaps matches TRBD1 (7 bases). The germline V and J ends were trimmed by 6 bases and 0 bases, with 18 bases remaining between them. Germline loops: CDR1 MNHNS, CDR2 SASEGT. CDR3 length: 17 amino acids. Here the CDR3 reads CASRGGQVQFSYNEQFF. Written as DNA, the CDR3 is TGTGCCAGCAGGGGAGGACAGGTGCAGTTCTCCTACAATGAGCAGTTCTTC.

This clonotype was seen at least ten times. The rearrangement joins TRBV19 to TRBJ1-2; 7 bases are shared with TRBD1. The CDR3 totals 14 residues. With 7 bases clipped from V and 3 bases from J, the junction kept 8 bases outside the gene matches. Germline V gene lookup returns CDR1 LNHDA and CDR2 SQIVND (reference sequence). CDR3 amino acids: CASKKQGRDYGYTF. The DNA of the CDR3 is TGTGCCAGTAAGAAACAGGGGCGGGACTATGGCTACACCTTC. The full variable domain, completed using reference TRBV19 and TRBJ1-2, is DGGITQSPKYLFRKEGQNVTLSCEQNLNHDAMYWYRQDPGQGLRLIYYSQIVNDFQKGDIAEGYSVSREKKESFPLTVTSAQKNPTAFYLCASKKQGRDYGYTFGSGTRLTVV.

This clonotype was observed at least ten times. The CDR3 region has the DNA TGCGCCAGCAGCCAAGAGGCGGGAGGCTACACCTTC. Protein: CASSQEAGGYTF. The chain links TRBV4-1 to TRBJ1-2; D uncertain. Germline V gene lookup returns CDR1 MGHRA and CDR2 YSYEKL. V lost 0 bases and J 8 bases, leaving 7 bases between the germline ends. This CDR3 is 12 amino acids long.

CDR3 sequence reads: CATTGVHYGYTF. DNA for the CDR3: TGCGCCACTACGGGGGTCCACTATGGCTACACCTTC. This chain joins TRBV10-2 and TRBJ1-2; TRBD1 might be the D (5 bases). The CDR3 sequence is 12 residues long. CDR1 is WSHSY, CDR2 SAAADI, per germline. The V end was cut by 10 bases, the J end by 3 bases, with 12 bases between.

This clonotype came up many times. The V and J genes are TRBV5-1 and TRBJ2-2; no definite D call. V lost 1 base, J lost 2 bases, and 3 bases lay in between. Looked up from germline, CDR1 is SGHRS and CDR2 is YFSETQ. This CDR3 spans 13 amino acids. The chain's CDR3 is CASSLLNTGELFF. The CDR3 DNA sequence: TGCGCCAGCAGCTTGTTAAACACCGGGGAGCTGTTTTTT.